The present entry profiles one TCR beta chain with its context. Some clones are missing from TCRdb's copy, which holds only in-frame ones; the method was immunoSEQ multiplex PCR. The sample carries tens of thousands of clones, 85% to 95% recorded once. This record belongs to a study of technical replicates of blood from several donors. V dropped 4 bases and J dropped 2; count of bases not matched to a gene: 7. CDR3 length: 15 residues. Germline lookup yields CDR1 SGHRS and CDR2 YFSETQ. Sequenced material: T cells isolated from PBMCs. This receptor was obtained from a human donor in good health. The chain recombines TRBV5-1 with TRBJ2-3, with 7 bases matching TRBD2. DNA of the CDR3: TGCGCCAGCAGCCCGCTTAGCGGGCTCACAGATACGCAGTATTTT. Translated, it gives CASSPLSGLTDTQYF. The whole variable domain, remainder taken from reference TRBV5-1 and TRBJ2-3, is KAGVTQTPRYLIKTRGQQVTLSCSPISGHRSVSWYQQTPGQGLQFLFEYFSETQRNKGNFPGRFSGRQFSNSRSEMNVSTLELGDSALYLCASSPLSGLTDTQYFGPGTRLTVL.